The 29 T cell receptor beta chains below come from one sample, sequenced in a study of blood T cell repertoires in COVID-19. The method was immunoSEQ multiplex PCR; TCRdb's version includes in-frame clones alone and lacks a portion of them. The data hold under 250,000 clones, with about 87% observed a single time. The sequenced sample consisted of peripheral blood. Receptors were obtained from a man younger than 40 with COVID-19, enrolled during active disease.

This rearrangement joins TRBV27 to TRBJ1-1, with a possible D match to TRBD1 (5 bases). CDR3 length equals 14 residues. From germline, CDR1 is MNHEY and CDR2 SMNVEV (reference sequence). V dropped 0 bases and J dropped 3 bases, with 8 bases sitting between them. The CDR3 DNA sequence: TGTGCCAGCAGTTTATCCGCAGGGTACACTGAAGCTTTCTTT. It encodes CASSLSAGYTEAFF.

The CDR3 spells CAWSYSLAGGNTQYF. The CDR3 region has the DNA TGTGCCTGGAGTTATTCTCTAGCGGGAGGGAATACGCAGTATTTT. The V call is TRBV30, the J call TRBJ2-3; 12 bases are a match to TRBD2. In germline, CDR1 is GTSNPN, CDR2 SVGIG (reference sequence). The length of the CDR3 is 15 residues. With 2 bases clipped from V and 7 bases from J, the junction kept 7 bases outside the gene matches.

The chain has TRBV7-9 and TRBJ2-2, with TRBD1 matching 8 bases. Trimming took 3 bases from V and 6 from J; bases not matched to a gene: 6. Germline CDR1 reads SEHNR; CDR2 reads FQNEAQ (reference sequence). CDR3 length: 15 residues. The CDR3 nucleotides are TGTGCCAGCAGCTTCGCGGACAGGGTTGCCGGGGAGCTGTTTTTT. Its translation is CASSFADRVAGELFF.

The V call is TRBV19, the J call TRBJ1-2, with 9 nucleotides matching TRBD1. The germline gives CDR1 LNHDA, CDR2 SQIVND (reference sequence). J was trimmed by 8 bases and V by 6 bases; bases with no gene match: 10. This CDR3 region has 14 residues. The CDR3 loop reads CASRLNRDRDGYTF. CDR3 in DNA: TGTGCCAGTAGACTCAACCGGGACAGGGACGGCTACACCTTC.

The chain recombines TRBV2 with TRBJ1-3; no clear D gene. Germline V gene sequence: CDR1 SNHLY, CDR2 FYNNEI. Trimming took 4 bases from V and 0 from J, leaving 10 bases between them. The CDR3 covers 15 residues. In nucleotides, the CDR3 is TGTGCCAGCAGTGTCACGGGGAGCTCTGGAAACACCATATATTTT. Amino acid sequence: CASSVTGSSGNTIYF.

This CDR3 is CASRGAPVGETQYF. Here the CDR3 DNA reads TGTGCCAGCAGGGGGGCACCGGTTGGGGAGACCCAGTACTTC. The chain recombines TRBV6-5 with TRBJ2-5; a weak D match, TRBD1 (6 bases). V dropped 6 bases and J dropped 5 bases, with 16 bases sitting between them. In germline, CDR1 is MNHEY, CDR2 SVGAGI. The CDR3 is made up of 14 amino acids.

V gene TRBV4-1 combines with J gene TRBJ2-1, with 11 bases that match TRBD1. V dropped 8 bases and J dropped 4; count of bases not matched to a gene: 4. Germline V gene sequence: CDR1 MGHRA, CDR2 YSYEKL. This CDR3 is 14 amino acids long. CDR3 nucleotide sequence: TGCGCCAGCGGAGGGACAGGGGGTTACAATGAGCAGTTCTTC. Translating it yields CASGGTGGYNEQFF.

The chain joins TRBV4-2 to TRBJ1-6; D might be TRBD1 (5 bases). The germline V gene encodes CDR1 LGHNA and CDR2 YNFKEQ. Trimming left V 0 bases short and J 7 bases short, with 7 bases between. CDR3 length equals 14 residues. CDR3 DNA: TGTGCCAGCAGCCAAGAACGGGGGAATTCACCCCTCCACTTT. It yields the protein CASSQERGNSPLHF.

The V call is TRBV7-2, the J call TRBJ2-1; TRBD2 agrees at 12 bases. The germline gives CDR1 SGHTA, CDR2 FQGNSA. The CDR3 is made up of 19 amino acids. Trimming at V came to 6 bases and at J to 0 bases, leaving 12 bases not matched to a gene. The DNA of the CDR3 is TGTGCCAGCAGGCAACACCGGACTAGCGGGATTAGCTCCTACAATGAGCAGTTCTTC. This sequence encodes CASRQHRTSGISSYNEQFF. Variable domain in full (rest from reference TRBV7-2 and TRBJ2-1): GAGVSQSPSNKVTEKGKDVELRCDPISGHTALYWYRQSLGQGLEFLIYFQGNSAPDKSGLPSDRFSAERTGGSVSTLTIQRTQQEDSAVYLCASRQHRTSGISSYNEQFFGPGTRLTVL.

V usage is TRBV7-9 and J usage is TRBJ1-1; D is undetermined. The CDR3 contains 14 residues. CDR1 SEHNR and CDR2 FQNEAQ come from the germline V gene (reference sequence). Trimming pared 1 base from V and 5 bases from J, leaving 11 bases between. This CDR3 is CASSLVHGGTEAFF. The CDR3 coding sequence is TGTGCCAGCAGCTTAGTTCACGGAGGGACTGAAGCTTTCTTT.

Of note for this clone: The identical CDR3 is also encoded by other nucleotide sequences in the sample. This chain joins TRBV18 and TRBJ2-7; D unresolved. The CDR3 is 12 amino acids. CDR1 KGHSH and CDR2 LQKENI come from the germline V gene. V dropped 1 base and J dropped 3 bases, with 4 bases sitting between them. The CDR3 nucleotides are TGTGCCAGCTCACCACGAGGCTACGAGCAGTACTTC. Translating gives CASSPRGYEQYF.

This clone was seen once. This chain connects TRBV27 to TRBJ1-5; D might be TRBD1 (5 bases). Trimming stripped 1 base from V and 0 bases from J, with 13 bases between. Germline assignment: CDR1 MNHEY and CDR2 SMNVEV (reference sequence). The CDR3 spans 17 residues. CDR3 amino acids: CASSLLSDRDSNQPQHF. CDR3 DNA sequence: TGTGCCAGCAGTTTATTGAGTGACAGAGATAGCAATCAGCCCCAGCATTTT.

The chain joins TRBV6-1 to TRBJ1-5; D is unresolved. Germline values: CDR1 MNHNS, CDR2 SASEGT. The V end lost 4 bases, the J end lost 2 bases, and 15 bases lay between the germline ends. This CDR3 region has 16 residues. The CDR3 here is CASSAIRRGGNQPQHF. CDR3 coding DNA: TGTGCCAGCAGTGCTATCCGACGGGGTGGCAATCAGCCCCAGCATTTT.

The chain carries TRBV14 and TRBJ2-1; TRBD1 matches at 11 bases. Per germline, CDR1 SGHDN and CDR2 FVKESK. Trimming at V came to 1 base and at J to 7 bases, leaving 3 bases not matched to a gene. The CDR3 length is 15 residues. CDR3 amino acids: CASSQAGTGGNEQFF. CDR3 DNA sequence: TGTGCCAGCAGCCAAGCTGGGACAGGGGGGAATGAGCAGTTCTTC.

The chain recombines TRBV5-1 with TRBJ1-1, with 7 bases identical to TRBD1. V shed 3 bases, J shed 3 bases, and the junction held 14 bases outside the gene matches. The CDR3 sequence is 17 residues long. Germline values: CDR1 SGHRS, CDR2 YFSETQ. This CDR3 is CASSSSLGTGVDTEAFF. In DNA form, the CDR3 reads TGCGCCAGCAGCTCGTCCCTGGGCACAGGGGTCGACACTGAAGCTTTCTTT.

This chain joins TRBV3-1 (or the pseudogene TRBV3-2) and TRBJ2-7, with 8 bases lining up with TRBD2. With V trimmed by 4 bases and J by 2 bases, 4 bases remained unmatched. This CDR3 contains 14 residues. Germline CDR1 reads LGHDT; CDR2 reads YNNKEL (reference sequence). The CDR3 region has the DNA TGTGCCAGCAGCCCGCGGGGGGTACCCTACGAGCAGTACTTC. It translates to CASSPRGVPYEQYF.

V usage is TRBV7-9 and J usage is TRBJ2-7, with TRBD1 matching over 9 bases. Germline CDR1 and CDR2: SEHNR and FQNEAQ (reference sequence). Germline trimming cut 6 bases from V and 3 bases from J; bases unmatched to any gene: 9. CDR3 size: 15 residues. CDR3 sequence reads: CASSSGQGRYYEQYF. In DNA form, the CDR3 reads TGTGCCAGCAGTTCAGGACAGGGGCGGTACTACGAGCAGTACTTC.

This chain connects TRBV29-1 to TRBJ2-2; 10 bases fit TRBD2. Trimming cost V 3 bases and J 4 bases; bases outside gene matches: 5. This CDR3 contains 15 residues. Germline assignment: CDR1 SQVTM and CDR2 ANQGSEA. The CDR3 is CSVDSSGSITGELFF. CDR3 nucleotides: TGCAGCGTTGACTCTAGCGGGAGTATCACCGGGGAGCTGTTTTTT.

The chain recombines TRBV27 with TRBJ2-7; D remains ambiguous. V was trimmed by 5 bases and J by 1 base, leaving 9 bases between them. In germline, CDR1 is MNHEY, CDR2 SMNVEV (reference sequence). The CDR3 contains 13 residues. The CDR3 spells CASSLEVSYEQYF. The DNA for the CDR3 is TGTGCCAGCAGTCTTGAGGTGTCCTACGAGCAGTACTTC.

The chain recombines TRBV6-5 with TRBJ1-4; D possibly corresponds to TRBD1 (6 bases). The CDR3 covers 15 residues. CDR1 is MNHEY, CDR2 SVGAGI, per germline. The V end lost 5 bases, the J end lost 3 bases, and 13 bases lay between the germline ends. Here the CDR3 reads CASSPDRNPNEKLFF. The CDR3 coding sequence is TGTGCCAGCAGTCCAGACAGGAATCCTAATGAAAAACTGTTTTTT.

The gene calls are TRBV2 and TRBJ1-2, with TRBD1 matching over 9 bases. The junction had 0 bases not matched to a gene; V was cut back by 6 bases and J by 4 bases. Germline V gene sequence: CDR1 SNHLY, CDR2 FYNNEI. The CDR3 has 12 amino acids. In nucleotides, the CDR3 is TGTGCCAGCAGGGGACAGGGCTATGGCTACACCTTC. Its protein product is CASRGQGYGYTF.

This chain links TRBV14 with TRBJ1-6, with TRBD1 as a possible D gene (6 bases). This CDR3 is 12 amino acids long. Germline V lookup: CDR1 SGHDN, CDR2 FVKESK. Deletions cut 4 bases from V and 11 bases from J, with 9 bases between. This chain's CDR3 is CASSRDITPLHF. The CDR3 DNA reads as TGTGCCAGCAGCCGGGACATCACACCCCTCCACTTT.

This chain connects TRBV27 to TRBJ2-7; 7 bases are shared with TRBD2. V was pared by 2 bases and J by 0 bases, with 16 bases of the junction left unmatched. The CDR3 extends over 19 amino acids. Looked up from germline, CDR1 is MNHEY and CDR2 is SMNVEV (reference sequence). CDR3 amino acids: CASSLRPPLSGGFSYEQYF. CDR3 nucleotides: TGTGCCAGCAGTTTAAGGCCCCCCTTGTCGGGAGGATTCTCCTACGAGCAGTACTTC.

The chain employs TRBV28 and TRBJ1-6, with 7 bases identical to TRBD1. Per the germline V gene, CDR1 is MDHEN and CDR2 is SYDVKM. V lost 5 bases and J lost 5; bases outside the gene matches: 6. The CDR3 has 15 residues. The CDR3 protein is CASSTTGDHNSPLHF. CDR3 coding DNA: TGTGCCAGCAGTACAACAGGGGATCATAATTCACCCCTCCACTTT.

V and J are TRBV6-4 and TRBJ2-3; the match to TRBD2 covers 10 bases. From germline, CDR1 is MRHNA and CDR2 SNTAGT. V trimming: 3 bases; J trimming: 2 bases; junction bases outside the gene matches: 2. The CDR3 loop spans 15 amino acids. The CDR3 is CASSEGTSATDTQYF. Here the CDR3 DNA reads TGTGCCAGCAGTGAGGGGACTAGCGCCACAGATACGCAGTATTTT.

Only one count was recorded for this clone. The chain links TRBV2 to TRBJ1-1; no clear D gene. Between the trimmed V and J ends, which lost 6 bases and 7 bases, there was a span of 9 bases. Germline V gene sequence: CDR1 SNHLY, CDR2 FYNNEI. This CDR3 spans 11 amino acids. Written as DNA, the CDR3 is TGTGCCAGCAGCGAGAGACTTGAAGCTTTCTTT. Encoded protein: CASSERLEAFF.

V and J are TRBV19 and TRBJ2-3; the D gene is possibly TRBD2 (5 bases). Trimming took 6 bases from V and 5 from J, leaving 12 bases between them. The CDR3 is made up of 13 amino acids. Germline CDR1 is LNHDA and CDR2 is SQIVND (reference sequence). The CDR3 DNA is TGTGCCAGTAGGGTCTCGGGGAGAGATACGCAGTATTTT. It specifies CASRVSGRDTQYF.

This rearrangement joins TRBV6-7 to TRBJ2-2, with D perhaps TRBD1 (6 bases). TRBV6-7 has ORF status, its function being uncertain. Trimming pared 1 base from V and 3 bases from J, leaving 15 bases between. The length of the CDR3 is 17 residues. The DNA of the CDR3 is TGTGCCAGCAGTTACTTAAACAGGGACCGCGACACCGGGGAGCTGTTTTTT. Protein product: CASSYLNRDRDTGELFF.

This clone was recorded a few times. The chain couples TRBV27 to TRBJ1-3, with 11 bases aligning to TRBD1. There are 14 residues in the CDR3. Germline V CDR1 and CDR2: MNHEY, SMNVEV (reference sequence). V dropped 6 bases and J dropped 2; count of bases not matched to a gene: 0. DNA for the CDR3: TGTGCCAGCAGGGGACAGGGGGCTGGAAACACCATATATTTT. Amino acid sequence: CASRGQGAGNTIYF.